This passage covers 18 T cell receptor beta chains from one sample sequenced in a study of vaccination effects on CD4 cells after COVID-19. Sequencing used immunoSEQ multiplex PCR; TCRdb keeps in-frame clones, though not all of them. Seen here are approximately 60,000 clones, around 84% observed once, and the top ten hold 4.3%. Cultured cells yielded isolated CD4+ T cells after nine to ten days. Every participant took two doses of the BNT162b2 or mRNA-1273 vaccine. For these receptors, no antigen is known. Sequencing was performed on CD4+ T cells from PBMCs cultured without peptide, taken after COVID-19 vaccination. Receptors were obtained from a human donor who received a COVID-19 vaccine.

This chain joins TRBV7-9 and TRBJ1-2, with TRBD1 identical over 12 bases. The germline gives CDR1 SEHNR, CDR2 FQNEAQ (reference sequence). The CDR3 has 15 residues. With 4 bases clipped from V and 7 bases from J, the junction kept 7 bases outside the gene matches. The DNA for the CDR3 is TGTGCCAGCAGCTCCTCCGGGACAGGGGGCTTTGGCTACACCTTC. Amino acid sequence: CASSSSGTGGFGYTF.

This chain's CDR3 is CASTPGTEAFF. The CDR3 DNA is TGTGCCAGCACCCCTGGCACTGAAGCTTTCTTT. The gene calls are TRBV12-3 or TRBV12-4 and TRBJ1-1; D call uncertain. The CDR3 is 11 amino acids. Trimming removed 7 bases from V and 4 bases from J, with 7 bases in between.

The CDR3 reads CASGAAQETQYF. CDR3 DNA: TGTGCCAGCGGGGCAGCCCAAGAGACCCAGTACTTC. The chain is built from TRBV12-3 or TRBV12-4 and TRBJ2-5, with D maybe TRBD1 (5 bases). V gave up 8 bases and J gave up 1 base, with 8 bases separating them. CDR3 length equals 12 residues.

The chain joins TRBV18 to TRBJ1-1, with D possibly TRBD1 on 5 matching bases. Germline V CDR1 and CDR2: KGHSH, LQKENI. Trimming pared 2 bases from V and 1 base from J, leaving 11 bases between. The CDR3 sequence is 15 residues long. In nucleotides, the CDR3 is TGTGCCAGCTCACCAGGGGCCCAGGAGAACACTGAAGCTTTCTTT. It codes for CASSPGAQENTEAFF.

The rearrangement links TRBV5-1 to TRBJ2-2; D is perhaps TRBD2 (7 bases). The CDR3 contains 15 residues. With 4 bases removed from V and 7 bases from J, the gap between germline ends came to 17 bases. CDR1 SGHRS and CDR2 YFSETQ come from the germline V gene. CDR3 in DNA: TGCGCCAGCAGCCAGACGGGGGGCTCGGACGGGGAGCTGTTTTTT. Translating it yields CASSQTGGSDGELFF.

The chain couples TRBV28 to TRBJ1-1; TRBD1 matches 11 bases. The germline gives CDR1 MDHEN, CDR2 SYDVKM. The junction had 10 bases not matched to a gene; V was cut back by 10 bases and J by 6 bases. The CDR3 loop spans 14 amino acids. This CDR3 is CATRTGGLFSEAFF. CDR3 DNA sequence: TGTGCCACTCGGACAGGGGGCCTCTTTTCTGAAGCTTTCTTT.

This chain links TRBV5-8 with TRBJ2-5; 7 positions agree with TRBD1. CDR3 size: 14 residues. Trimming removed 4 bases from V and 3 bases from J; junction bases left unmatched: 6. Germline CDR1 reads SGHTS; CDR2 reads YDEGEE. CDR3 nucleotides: TGTGCCAGCAGCCTGACAGGGTTTGAAGAGACCCAGTACTTC. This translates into CASSLTGFEETQYF.

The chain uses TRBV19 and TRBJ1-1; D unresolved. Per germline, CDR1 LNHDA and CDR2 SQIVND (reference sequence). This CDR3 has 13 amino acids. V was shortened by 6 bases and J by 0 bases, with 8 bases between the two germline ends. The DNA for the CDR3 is TGTGCCAGTAGATCAGGCTTGAACACTGAAGCTTTCTTT. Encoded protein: CASRSGLNTEAFF.

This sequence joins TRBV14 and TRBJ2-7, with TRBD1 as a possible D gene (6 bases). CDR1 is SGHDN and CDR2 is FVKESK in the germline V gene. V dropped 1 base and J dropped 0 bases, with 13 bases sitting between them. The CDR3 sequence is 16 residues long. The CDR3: CASSQGGGTVSYEQYF. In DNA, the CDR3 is TGTGCCAGCAGCCAAGGAGGGGGAACCGTCTCCTACGAGCAGTACTTC.

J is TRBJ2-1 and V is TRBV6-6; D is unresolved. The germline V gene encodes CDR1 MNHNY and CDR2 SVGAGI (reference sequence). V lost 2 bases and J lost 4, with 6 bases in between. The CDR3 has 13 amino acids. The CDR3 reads CASSYMRYNEQFF. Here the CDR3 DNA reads TGTGCCAGCAGTTACATGCGGTACAATGAGCAGTTCTTC.

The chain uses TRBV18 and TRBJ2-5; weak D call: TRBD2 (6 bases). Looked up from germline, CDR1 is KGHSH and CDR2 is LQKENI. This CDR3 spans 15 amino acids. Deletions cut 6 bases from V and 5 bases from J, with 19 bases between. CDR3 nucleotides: TGTGCCAGCTCCCCGGGACTTGCAGGCGGGGAGACCCAGTACTTC. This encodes CASSPGLAGGETQYF.

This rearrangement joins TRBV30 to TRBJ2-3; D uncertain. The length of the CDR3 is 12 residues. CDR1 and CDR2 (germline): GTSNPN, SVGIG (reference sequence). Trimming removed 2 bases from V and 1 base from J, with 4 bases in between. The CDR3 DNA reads TGTGCCTGGAGTATGGGCACAGATACGCAGTATTTT. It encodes CAWSMGTDTQYF.

CDR3 nucleotides: TGTGCCAGTAGTGGGCCAGCGGGAGGAGGTCCGCAAGAGCAGTTCTTC. It encodes CASSGPAGGGPQEQFF. The chain couples TRBV19 to TRBJ2-1; 9 bases are a match to TRBD2. From germline, CDR1 is LNHDA and CDR2 SQIVND (reference sequence). CDR3 size: 16 residues. The V segment lost 5 bases and the J segment 10 bases; nucleotides outside the gene matches: 15.

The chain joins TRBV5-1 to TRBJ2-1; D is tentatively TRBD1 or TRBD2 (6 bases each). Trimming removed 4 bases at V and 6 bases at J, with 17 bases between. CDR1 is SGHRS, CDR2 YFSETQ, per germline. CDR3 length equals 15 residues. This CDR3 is CASSPGGPGGNEQFF. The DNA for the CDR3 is TGCGCCAGCAGCCCCGGGGGCCCCGGCGGCAATGAGCAGTTCTTC. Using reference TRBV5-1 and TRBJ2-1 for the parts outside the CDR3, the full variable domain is KAGVTQTPRYLIKTRGQQVTLSCSPISGHRSVSWYQQTPGQGLQFLFEYFSETQRNKGNFPGRFSGRQFSNSRSEMNVSTLELGDSALYLCASSPGGPGGNEQFFGPGTRLTVL.

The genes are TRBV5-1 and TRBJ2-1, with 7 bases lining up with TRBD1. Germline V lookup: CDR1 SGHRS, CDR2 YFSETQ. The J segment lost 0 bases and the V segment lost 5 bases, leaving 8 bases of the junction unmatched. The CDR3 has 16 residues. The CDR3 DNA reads TGCGCCAGCAGTTTGATGACAGGGAACTCCTACAATGAGCAGTTCTTC. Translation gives CASSLMTGNSYNEQFF. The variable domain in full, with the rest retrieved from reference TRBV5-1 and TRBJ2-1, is KAGVTQTPRYLIKTRGQQVTLSCSPISGHRSVSWYQQTPGQGLQFLFEYFSETQRNKGNFPGRFSGRQFSNSRSEMNVSTLELGDSALYLCASSLMTGNSYNEQFFGPGTRLTVL.

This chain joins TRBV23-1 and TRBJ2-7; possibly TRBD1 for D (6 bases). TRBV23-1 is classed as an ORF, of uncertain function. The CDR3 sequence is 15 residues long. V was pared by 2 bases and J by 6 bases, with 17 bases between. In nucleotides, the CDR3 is TGCGCCAGCAGTCAAATTAAACACCAGGGGACCGAGCAGTACTTC. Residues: CASSQIKHQGTEQYF.

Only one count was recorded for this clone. The CDR3: CASSGDRAWGPQHF. The CDR3 nucleotides read TGTGCCAGCAGCGGCGACAGGGCCTGGGGGCCCCAGCATTTT. V usage is TRBV9 and J usage is TRBJ1-5; 7 bases are a match to TRBD1. V lost 3 bases to trimming and J lost 9 bases; unmatched junction nucleotides: 9. The length of the CDR3 is 14 residues. In germline, CDR1 is SGDLS, CDR2 YYNGEE.

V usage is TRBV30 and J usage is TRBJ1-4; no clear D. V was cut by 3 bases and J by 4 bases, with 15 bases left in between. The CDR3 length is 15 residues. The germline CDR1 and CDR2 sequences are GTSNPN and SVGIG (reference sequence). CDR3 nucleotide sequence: TGTGCCTGGAGACCCCTGACACGTTTTAATGAAAAACTGTTTTTT. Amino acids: CAWRPLTRFNEKLFF.